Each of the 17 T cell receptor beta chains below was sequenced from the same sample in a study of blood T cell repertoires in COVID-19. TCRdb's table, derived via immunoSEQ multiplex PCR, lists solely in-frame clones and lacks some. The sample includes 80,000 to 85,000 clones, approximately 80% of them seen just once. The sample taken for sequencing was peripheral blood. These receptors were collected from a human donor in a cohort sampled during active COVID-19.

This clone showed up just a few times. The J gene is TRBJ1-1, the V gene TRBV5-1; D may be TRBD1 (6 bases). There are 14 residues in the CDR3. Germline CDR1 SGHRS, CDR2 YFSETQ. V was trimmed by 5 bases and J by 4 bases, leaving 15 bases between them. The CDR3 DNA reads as TGCGCCAGCAGGACACAGGGCGGAAGCACTGAAGCTTTCTTT. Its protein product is CASRTQGGSTEAFF.

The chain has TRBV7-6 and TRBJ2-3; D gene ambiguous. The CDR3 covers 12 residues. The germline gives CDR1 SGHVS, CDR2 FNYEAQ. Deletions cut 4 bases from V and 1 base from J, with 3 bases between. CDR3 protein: CASSSGTDTQYF. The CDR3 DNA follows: TGTGCCAGCAGCTCGGGCACAGATACGCAGTATTTT. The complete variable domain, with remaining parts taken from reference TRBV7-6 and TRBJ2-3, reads GAGVSQSPRYKVTKRGQDVALRCDPISGHVSLYWYRQALGQGPEFLTYFNYEAQQDKSGLPNDRFSAERPEGSISTLTIQRTEQRDSAMYRCASSSGTDTQYFGPGTRLTVL.

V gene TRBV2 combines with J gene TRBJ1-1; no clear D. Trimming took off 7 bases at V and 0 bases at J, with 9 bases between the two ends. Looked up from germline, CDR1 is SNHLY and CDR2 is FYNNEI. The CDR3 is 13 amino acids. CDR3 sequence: CASMAGMNTEAFF. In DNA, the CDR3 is TGTGCCAGCATGGCGGGGATGAACACTGAAGCTTTCTTT.

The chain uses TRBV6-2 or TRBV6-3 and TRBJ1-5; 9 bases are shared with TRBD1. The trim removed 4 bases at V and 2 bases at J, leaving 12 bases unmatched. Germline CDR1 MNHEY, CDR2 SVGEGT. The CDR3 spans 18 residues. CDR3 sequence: CASSFPGTGSGGNQPQHF. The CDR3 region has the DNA TGTGCCAGCAGTTTCCCCGGGACAGGGTCGGGTGGCAATCAGCCCCAGCATTTT.

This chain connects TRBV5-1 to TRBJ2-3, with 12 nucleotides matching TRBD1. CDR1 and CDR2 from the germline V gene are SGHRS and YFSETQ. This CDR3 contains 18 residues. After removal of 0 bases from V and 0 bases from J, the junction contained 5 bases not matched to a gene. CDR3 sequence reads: CASSLGGQGAPSTDTQYF. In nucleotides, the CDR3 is TGCGCCAGCAGCTTGGGGGGACAGGGGGCGCCTAGCACAGATACGCAGTATTTT.

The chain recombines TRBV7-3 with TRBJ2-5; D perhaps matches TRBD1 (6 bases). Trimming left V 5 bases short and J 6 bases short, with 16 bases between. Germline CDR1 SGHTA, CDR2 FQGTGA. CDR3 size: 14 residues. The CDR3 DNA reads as TGTGCCAGCAGCCCCCCAGGTCAGGGGAAGACCCAGTACTTC. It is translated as CASSPPGQGKTQYF.

Here the CDR3 reads CATTGGGNEKLFF. In DNA form, the CDR3 reads TGTGCCACCACAGGGGGAGGTAATGAAAAACTGTTTTTT. The V gene is TRBV24-1, the J gene TRBJ1-4; 7 nucleotides line up with TRBD1. The junction had 3 bases not matched to a gene; V was cut back by 8 bases and J by 4 bases. This CDR3 has 13 residues. CDR1 and CDR2 from the germline V gene are KGHDR and SFDVKD.

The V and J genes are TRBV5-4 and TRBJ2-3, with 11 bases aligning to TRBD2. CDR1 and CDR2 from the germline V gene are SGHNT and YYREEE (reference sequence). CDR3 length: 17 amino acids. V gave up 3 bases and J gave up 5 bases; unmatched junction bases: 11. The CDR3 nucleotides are TGTGCCAGCAGCTCTTCACTAGGGACTAGCGGTGGAGATACGCAGTATTTT. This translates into CASSSSLGTSGGDTQYF.

CDR3 sequence: CAWSRQVDEQYF. DNA of the CDR3: TGTGCCTGGAGTAGGCAGGTGGACGAGCAGTACTTC. This chain connects TRBV30 to TRBJ2-7; D gene uncertain. This CDR3 contains 12 residues. Germline values: CDR1 GTSNPN, CDR2 SVGIG (reference sequence). With 2 bases removed from V and 5 bases from J, the gap between germline ends came to 10 bases. The variable domain in full, with the rest retrieved from reference TRBV30 and TRBJ2-7, is SQTIHQWPATLVQPVGSPLSLECTVEGTSNPNLYWYRQAAGRGLQLLFYSVGIGQISSEVPQNLSASRPQDRQFILSSKKLLLSDSGFYLCAWSRQVDEQYFGPGTRLTVT.

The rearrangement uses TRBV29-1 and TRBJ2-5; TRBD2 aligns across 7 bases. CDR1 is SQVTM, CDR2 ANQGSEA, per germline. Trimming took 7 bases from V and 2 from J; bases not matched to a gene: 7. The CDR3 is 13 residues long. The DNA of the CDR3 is TGCAGCGGAAGCGGGGTTGGGCAAGAGACCCAGTACTTC. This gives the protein CSGSGVGQETQYF.

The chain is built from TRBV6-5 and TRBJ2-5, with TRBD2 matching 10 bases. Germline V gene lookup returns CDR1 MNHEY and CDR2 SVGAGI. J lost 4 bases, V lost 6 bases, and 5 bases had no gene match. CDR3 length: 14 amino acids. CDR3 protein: CASRGLALAETQYF. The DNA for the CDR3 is TGTGCCAGCAGGGGACTAGCGCTTGCAGAGACCCAGTACTTC.

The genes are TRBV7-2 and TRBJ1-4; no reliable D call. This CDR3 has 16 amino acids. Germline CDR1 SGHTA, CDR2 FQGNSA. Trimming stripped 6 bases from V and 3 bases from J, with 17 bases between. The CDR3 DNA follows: TGTGCCAGCAGGGGTAGACGCGAGGTGGCTAATGAAAAACTGTTTTTT. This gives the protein CASRGRREVANEKLFF. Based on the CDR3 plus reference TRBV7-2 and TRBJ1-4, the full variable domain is GAGVSQSPSNKVTEKGKDVELRCDPISGHTALYWYRQSLGQGLEFLIYFQGNSAPDKSGLPSDRFSAERTGGSVSTLTIQRTQQEDSAVYLCASRGRREVANEKLFFGSGTQLSVL.

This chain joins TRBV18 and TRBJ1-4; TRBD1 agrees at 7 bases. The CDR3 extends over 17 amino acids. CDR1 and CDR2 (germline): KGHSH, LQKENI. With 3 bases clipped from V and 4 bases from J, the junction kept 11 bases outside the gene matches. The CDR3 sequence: CASSPLTAGQINEKLFF. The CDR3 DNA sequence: TGTGCCAGCTCACCGCTAACCGCGGGACAGATTAATGAAAAACTGTTTTTT.

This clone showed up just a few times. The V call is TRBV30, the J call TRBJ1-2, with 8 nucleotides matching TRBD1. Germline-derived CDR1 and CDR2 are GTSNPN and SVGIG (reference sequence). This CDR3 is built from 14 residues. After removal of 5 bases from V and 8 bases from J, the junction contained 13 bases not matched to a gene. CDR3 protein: CAWDRQGARMGYTF. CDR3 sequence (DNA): TGTGCCTGGGACAGGCAGGGGGCGCGTATGGGCTACACCTTC.

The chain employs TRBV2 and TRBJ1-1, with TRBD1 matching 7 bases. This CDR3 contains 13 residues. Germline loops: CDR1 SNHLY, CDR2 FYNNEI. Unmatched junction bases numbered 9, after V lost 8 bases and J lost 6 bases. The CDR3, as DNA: TGTGCCAGCGGGGACAGACACAACCCTGAAGCTTTCTTT. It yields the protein CASGDRHNPEAFF. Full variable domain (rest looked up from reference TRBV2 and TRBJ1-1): EPEVTQTPSHQVTQMGQEVILRCVPISNHLYFYWYRQILGQKVEFLVSFYNNEISEKSEIFDDQFSVERPDGSNFTLKIRSTKLEDSAMYFCASGDRHNPEAFFGQGTRLTVV.

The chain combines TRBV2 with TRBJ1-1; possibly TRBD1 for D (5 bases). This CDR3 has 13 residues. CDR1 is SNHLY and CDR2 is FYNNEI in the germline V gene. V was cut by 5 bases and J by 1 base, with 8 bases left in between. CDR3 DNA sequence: TGTGCCAGCAGTAGACAGACGAACACTGAAGCTTTCTTT. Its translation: CASSRQTNTEAFF.

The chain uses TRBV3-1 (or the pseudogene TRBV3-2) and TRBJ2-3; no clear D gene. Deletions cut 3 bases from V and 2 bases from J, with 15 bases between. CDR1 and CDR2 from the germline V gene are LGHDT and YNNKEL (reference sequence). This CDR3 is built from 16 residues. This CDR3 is CASSHGLPIDTDTQYF. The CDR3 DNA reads TGTGCCAGCAGCCATGGGCTGCCGATAGACACAGATACGCAGTATTTT.